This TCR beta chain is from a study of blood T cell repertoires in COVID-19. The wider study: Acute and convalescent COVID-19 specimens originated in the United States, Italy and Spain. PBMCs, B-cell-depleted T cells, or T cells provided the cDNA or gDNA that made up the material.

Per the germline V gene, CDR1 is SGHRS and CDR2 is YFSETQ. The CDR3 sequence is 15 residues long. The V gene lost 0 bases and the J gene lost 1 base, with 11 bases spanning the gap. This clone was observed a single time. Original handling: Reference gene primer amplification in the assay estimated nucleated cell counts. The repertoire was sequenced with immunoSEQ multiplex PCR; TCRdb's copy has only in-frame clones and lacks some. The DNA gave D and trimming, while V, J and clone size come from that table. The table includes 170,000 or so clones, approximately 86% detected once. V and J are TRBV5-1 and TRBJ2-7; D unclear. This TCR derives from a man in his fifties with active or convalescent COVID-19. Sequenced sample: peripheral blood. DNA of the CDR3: TGCGCCAGCAGCTTGGCCTCCCGGGTTTCCTACGAGCAGTACTTC. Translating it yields CASSLASRVSYEQYF.